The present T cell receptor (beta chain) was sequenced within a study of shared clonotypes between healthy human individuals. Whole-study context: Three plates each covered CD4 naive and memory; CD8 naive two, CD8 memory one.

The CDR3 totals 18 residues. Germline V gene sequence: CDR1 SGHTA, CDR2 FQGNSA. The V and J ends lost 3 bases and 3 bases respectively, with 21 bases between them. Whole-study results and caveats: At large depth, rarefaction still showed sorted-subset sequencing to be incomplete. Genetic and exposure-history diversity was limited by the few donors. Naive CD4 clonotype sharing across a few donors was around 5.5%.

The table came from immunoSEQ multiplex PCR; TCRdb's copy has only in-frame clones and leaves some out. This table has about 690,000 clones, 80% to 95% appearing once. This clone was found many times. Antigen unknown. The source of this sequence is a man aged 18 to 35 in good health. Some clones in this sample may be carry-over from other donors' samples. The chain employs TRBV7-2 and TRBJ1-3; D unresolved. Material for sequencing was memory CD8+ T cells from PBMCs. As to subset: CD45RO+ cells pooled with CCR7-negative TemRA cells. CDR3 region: CASSFLLRGWGIGNTIYF. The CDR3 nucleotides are TGTGCCAGCAGCTTTCTGCTGCGTGGGTGGGGAATTGGAAACACCATATATTTT.